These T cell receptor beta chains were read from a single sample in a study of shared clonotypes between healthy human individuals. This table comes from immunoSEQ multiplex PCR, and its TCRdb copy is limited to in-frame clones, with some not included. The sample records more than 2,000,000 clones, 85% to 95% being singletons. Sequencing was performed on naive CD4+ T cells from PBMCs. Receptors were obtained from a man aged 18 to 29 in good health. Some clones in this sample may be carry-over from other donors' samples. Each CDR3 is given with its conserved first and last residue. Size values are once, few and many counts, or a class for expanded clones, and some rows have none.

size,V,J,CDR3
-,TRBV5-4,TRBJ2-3,CASSSIAGGLTDTQYF
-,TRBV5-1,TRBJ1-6,CASSLVYGQGNSPLHF
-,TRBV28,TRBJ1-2,CASSFLPGQGASGYTF
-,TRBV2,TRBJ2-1,CASSEMVGSSYNEQFF
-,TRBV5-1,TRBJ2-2,CASSLGLNTGELFF
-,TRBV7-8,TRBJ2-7,CASSLREGASYEQYF
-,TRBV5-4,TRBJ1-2,CASSLMGNYNYGYTF
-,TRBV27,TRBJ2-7,CASTFRVGGLGEQYF
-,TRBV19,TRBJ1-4,CASRAATNEKLFF
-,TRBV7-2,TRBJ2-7,CASSLVALAGGFSYEQYF
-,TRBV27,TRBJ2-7,CASSLGAGRIRDEQYF
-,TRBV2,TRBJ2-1,CATRLQGYNEQFF
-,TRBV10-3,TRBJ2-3,CAISVSSPGTRPSADTQYF
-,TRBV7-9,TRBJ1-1,CASSSEAFF
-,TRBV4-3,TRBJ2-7,CASSHGTSGSRDYEQYF
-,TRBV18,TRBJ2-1,CASSRFSWGDEQFF
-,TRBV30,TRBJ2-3,CAWSAMTGGNTDTQYF
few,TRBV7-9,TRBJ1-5,CASSQGLGFSNQPQHF
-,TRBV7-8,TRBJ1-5,CASSPPGGPQHF
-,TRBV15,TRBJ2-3,CATTSRLAGGPDTQYF
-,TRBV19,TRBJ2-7,CASSQTSGRGNEQYF
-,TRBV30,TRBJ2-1,CAWDSGNYNEQFF
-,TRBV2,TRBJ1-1,CASSGTVGQRNTEAFF
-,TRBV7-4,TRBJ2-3,CASSSRTSAPDTQYF
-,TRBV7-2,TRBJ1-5,CASSLLGVGNQPQHF
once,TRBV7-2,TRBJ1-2,CASSPRQGVVYGYTF
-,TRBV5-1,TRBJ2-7,CASSRTGIDEQYF
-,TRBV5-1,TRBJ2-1,CASSLLPGTSVYNEQFF
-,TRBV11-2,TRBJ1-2,CASSPGTAKGYGYTF
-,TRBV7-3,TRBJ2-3,CASSSRTGAKDTQYF
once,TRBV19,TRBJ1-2,CASSIGRQGAINGYTF
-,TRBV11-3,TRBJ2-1,CASSRDGDSYNEQFF
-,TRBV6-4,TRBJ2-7,CASSEDRATEQYF
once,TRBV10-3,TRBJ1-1,CAISGGMNTEAFF
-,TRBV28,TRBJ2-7,CASSERRDQYEQYF
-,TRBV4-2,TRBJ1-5,CASSQGEEYSNQPQHF
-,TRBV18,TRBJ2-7,CASSLDAQGLGEQYF
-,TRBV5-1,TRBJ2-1,CASSRVIVTSPQDNEQFF
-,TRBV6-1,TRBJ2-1,CASRGTGGRYNEQFF
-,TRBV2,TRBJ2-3,CASILAGTQYF
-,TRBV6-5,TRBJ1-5,CATDRLRNQPQHF
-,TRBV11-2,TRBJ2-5,CASSPRYRETQYF